Included here is one T cell receptor (beta chain) sequence, with context. RNA in amounts of about 0.5 to 1 ug was reverse transcribed with random hexamers. TCRdb itself ran the immunoSEQ multiplex PCR reads through MiXCR, one entry per CDR3 protein. The sample yields 400,000 or so distinct CDR3 sequences, 85% seen once. The data originate from a study of CD8 T cells in Susac syndrome. This CDR3 spans 14 amino acids. Per germline, CDR1 SQVTM and CDR2 ANQGSEA. V shed 5 bases and J 4 bases; nucleotides not matched to a gene: 8. The sample comprised CD8+ T cells from PBMCs. The receptor was derived from a human donor with multiple sclerosis. The V gene is TRBV29-1, the J gene TRBJ1-2, with TRBD1 matching over 9 bases. The CDR3 coding sequence is TGCAGCGTTCCCTCGGGACAGGGCGTCTATGGCTACACCTTC. Amino acids: CSVPSGQGVYGYTF.